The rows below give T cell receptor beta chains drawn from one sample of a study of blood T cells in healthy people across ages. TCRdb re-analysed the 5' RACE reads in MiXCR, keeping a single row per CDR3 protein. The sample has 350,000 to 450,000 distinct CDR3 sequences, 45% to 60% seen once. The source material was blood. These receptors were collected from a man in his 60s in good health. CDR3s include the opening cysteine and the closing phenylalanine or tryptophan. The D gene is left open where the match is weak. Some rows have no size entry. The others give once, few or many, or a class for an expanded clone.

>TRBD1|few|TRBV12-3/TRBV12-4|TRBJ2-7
TGTGCCAGCCCAAGCCGGGACAGAGGATTCTACGAGCAGTACTTC
CASPSRDRGFYEQYF
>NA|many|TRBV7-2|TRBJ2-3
TGTGCCAGCAGCGGATGGGCGGATACGCAGTATTTT
CASSGWADTQYF
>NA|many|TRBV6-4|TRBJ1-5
TGTGCCAGCAGTGAGGGGAGCAATCAGCCCCAGCATTTT
CASSEGSNQPQHF
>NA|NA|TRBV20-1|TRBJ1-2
TGCAGTGCTAGAGATCGAGGGTTCTATGGCTACACCTTC
CSARDRGFYGYTF
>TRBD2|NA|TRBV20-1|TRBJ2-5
TGCAGTGCTAGGGCCGGGACTAGCGGGTGGTTTGACGGGCAGTACTTC
CSARAGTSGWFDGQYF
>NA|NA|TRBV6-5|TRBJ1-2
TGTGCCAGCAGTTACCCTCTGGGGGGCTCTGGCTATGGCTACACCTTC
CASSYPLGGSGYGYTF
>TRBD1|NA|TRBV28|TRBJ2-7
TGTGCCACCCGCGAGGGGGGGACAGGGAATGGCCAGCAGTACTTC
CATREGGTGNGQQYF
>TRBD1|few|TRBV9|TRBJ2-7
TGTGCCAGCAGCTCACAACCGGGACAGGTTAACGAGCAGTACTTC
CASSSQPGQVNEQYF
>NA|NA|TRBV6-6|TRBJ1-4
TGTGCCAGCCTTGGGGGGGAAAAACTGTTTTTT
CASLGGEKLFF
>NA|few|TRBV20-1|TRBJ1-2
TGCAGTGCTGATATGACCAAGTTGGCTAACTATGGCTACACCTTC
CSADMTKLANYGYTF
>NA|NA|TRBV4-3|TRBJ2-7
TGCGCCAGCAGCCAGGGGCAGCACTACGAGCAGTACTTC
CASSQGQHYEQYF
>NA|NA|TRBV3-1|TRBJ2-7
TGTGCCAGCAGCCAACATCGGCCCTACGAGCAGTACTTC
CASSQHRPYEQYF
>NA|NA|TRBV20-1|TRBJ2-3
TGCAGTGCTAGGTTGGGGGTTCGGGATACGCAGTATTTT
CSARLGVRDTQYF
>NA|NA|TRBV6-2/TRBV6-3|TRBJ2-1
TGTGCCAGCAGTTACTCCAGGAACGATGAGCAGTTCTTC
CASSYSRNDEQFF
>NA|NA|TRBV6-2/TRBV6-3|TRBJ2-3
TGTGCCAGCAGGACAGTCTCTAGAGGAGATACGCAGTATTTT
CASRTVSRGDTQYF
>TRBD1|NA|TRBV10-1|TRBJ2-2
TGCGCCAGCAGCTTTTCTAGGACAGGGAACACCGGGGAGCTGTTTTTT
CASSFSRTGNTGELFF
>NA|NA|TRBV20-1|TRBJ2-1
TGCAGTGCTGAGGGAAACGGGCAGTTCTTC
CSAEGNGQFF
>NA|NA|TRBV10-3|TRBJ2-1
TGTGCCATCAGTGAGAAGACGACAGGTGAGCAGTTCTTC
CAISEKTTGEQFF
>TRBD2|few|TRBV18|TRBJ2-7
TGTGCCAGCTCACCACCCGGACTAGCTGATTACGAGCAGTACTTC
CASSPPGLADYEQYF
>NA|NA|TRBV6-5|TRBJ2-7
TGTGCCAGCAGGACCCACAGGGTTCTCGACGAGCAGTACTTC
CASRTHRVLDEQYF
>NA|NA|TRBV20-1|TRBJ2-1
TGCAGTGCCCTGGGACGGTGGAAGGATGAGCAGTTCTTC
CSALGRWKDEQFF
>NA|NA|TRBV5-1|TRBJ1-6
TGCGCCAGCAGCTCGGCGGGTAGTTCACCCCTCCACTTT
CASSSAGSSPLHF
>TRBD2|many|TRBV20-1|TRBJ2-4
TGCAGTGCACCCGGGACTAGCGGGGGGTCCCCAGCCAAAAACATTCAGTACTTC
CSAPGTSGGSPAKNIQYF
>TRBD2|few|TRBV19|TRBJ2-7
TGTGCCAGTAGTCCAACGGGAGGGATTGGGTACGAGCAGTACTTC
CASSPTGGIGYEQYF
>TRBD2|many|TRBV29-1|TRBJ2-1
TGCAGTATCCGGCGGGGGGGGATTAACAATGAGCAGTTCTTC
CSIRRGGINNEQFF
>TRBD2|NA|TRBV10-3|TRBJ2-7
TGTGCCACCGGACCTGGCGGGAGTACGGACGAGCAGTACTTC
CATGPGGSTDEQYF
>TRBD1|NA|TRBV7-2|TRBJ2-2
TGTGCCAGCAGCTTAAAGGGGGGACAGGCCGGAGACACCGGGGAGCTGTTTTTT
CASSLKGGQAGDTGELFF
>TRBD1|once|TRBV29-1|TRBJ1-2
TGCAGCGCCGCGGGACAGGACTATGGCTACACCTTC
CSAAGQDYGYTF
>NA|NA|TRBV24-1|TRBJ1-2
TGTGCCACCATGGCACCGGGCTATGGCTACACCTTC
CATMAPGYGYTF
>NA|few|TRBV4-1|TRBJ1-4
TGCGCCAGCAGCCAAGATTATCTGGGCTATACTAATGAAAAACTGTTTTTT
CASSQDYLGYTNEKLFF
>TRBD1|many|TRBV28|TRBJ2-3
TGTGCCAGCAGTTTGTGGACAGGGGGCAATCGGCCAGATACGCAGTATTTT
CASSLWTGGNRPDTQYF
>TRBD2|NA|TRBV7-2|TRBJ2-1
TGTGCCGGCAGCTCCACTAGCGGGAGAAACAATGAGCAGTTCTTC
CAGSSTSGRNNEQFF
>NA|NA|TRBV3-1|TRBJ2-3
TGTGCCAGCAGCCAAGCCCGACAGCCAGTGGGCACAGATACGCAGTATTTT
CASSQARQPVGTDTQYF
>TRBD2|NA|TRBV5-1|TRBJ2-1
TGCGCCAGCAGCGCGACCGGGACTACCTACAATGAGCAGTTCTTC
CASSATGTTYNEQFF
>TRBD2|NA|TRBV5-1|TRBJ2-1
TGCGCCAGCAACCGGGCTAGCGGGAACAATGAGCAGTTCTTC
CASNRASGNNEQFF
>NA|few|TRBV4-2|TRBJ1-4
TGTGCCAGCAGCCAAGAATCAGGGGCACAGGAGAAGCTGTTTTTT
CASSQESGAQEKLFF
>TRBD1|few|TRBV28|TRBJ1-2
TGTGCCAGCAGTTCGGGACAGCTCTATGGCTACACCTTC
CASSSGQLYGYTF
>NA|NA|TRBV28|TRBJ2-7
TGTGCCAGCAGTCCCCTTCGGGAGCAGTACTTC
CASSPLREQYF
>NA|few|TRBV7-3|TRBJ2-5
TGTGCCAGCAGCTTTGCCGAGCAAGAGACCCAGTACTTC
CASSFAEQETQYF
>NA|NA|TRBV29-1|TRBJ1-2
TGCAGCGCCATGAAGTCCACCCCTGGGGGCTACACCTTC
CSAMKSTPGGYTF
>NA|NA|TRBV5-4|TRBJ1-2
TGTGCCAGCAGCGCGGGGGGAACGGGGTATGGCTACACCTTC
CASSAGGTGYGYTF
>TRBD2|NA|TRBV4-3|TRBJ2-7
TGCGCCAGCAGCCAAGAGAGGACTAGCTTCTCGTCCTACGAGCAGTACTTC
CASSQERTSFSSYEQYF
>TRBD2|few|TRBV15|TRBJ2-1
TGTGCCACCAGCAGAGCCGGGGGGGGGAACTACAATGAGCAGTTCTTC
CATSRAGGGNYNEQFF
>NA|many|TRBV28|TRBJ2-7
TGTGCCAGCAGTTTCCGGGGGTATGAGCAGTACTTC
CASSFRGYEQYF
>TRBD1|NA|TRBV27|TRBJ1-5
TGTGCCAGCAGGTCAGAGGGGGCTAGAAATCAGCCCCAGCATTTT
CASRSEGARNQPQHF
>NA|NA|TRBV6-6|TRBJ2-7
TGTGCCAGCAGATTACAGGAAAGCTCCTACGAGCAGTACTTC
CASRLQESSYEQYF
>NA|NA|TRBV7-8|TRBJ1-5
TGTGCCAGCAGCCAAATGGGGTGGGATCAGCCCCAGCATTTT
CASSQMGWDQPQHF
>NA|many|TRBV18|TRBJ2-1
TGTGCCAGCTCACGAAAAACTAATGAGCAGTTCTTC
CASSRKTNEQFF
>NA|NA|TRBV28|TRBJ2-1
TGTGCCAGCAGCCTCGGGCTTGAGCAGTTCTTC
CASSLGLEQFF
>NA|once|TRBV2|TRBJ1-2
TGTGCCAGCAGGAGAGCACTTAACCTCCATGGCTACACCTTC
CASRRALNLHGYTF
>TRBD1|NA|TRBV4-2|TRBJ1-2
TGTGCCAGCAGCCGCGAGACAGGGTCAGCTAACTATGGCTACACCTTC
CASSRETGSANYGYTF
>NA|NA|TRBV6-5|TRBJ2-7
TGTGCCAGCAGTTACGCAATGGGACTCGAGCAGTACTTC
CASSYAMGLEQYF
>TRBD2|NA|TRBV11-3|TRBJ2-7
TGTGCCAGCAGCCCGAGCGGGGGTAACGAGCAGTACTTC
CASSPSGGNEQYF
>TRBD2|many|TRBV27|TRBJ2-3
TGTGCCAGCAGTTTAACTAGCGGGGGGACAGATACGCAGTATTTT
CASSLTSGGTDTQYF
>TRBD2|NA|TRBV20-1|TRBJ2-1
TGCAGTGCTAGAGGAGGAGCGGGAGTGTATGAGCAGTTCTTC
CSARGGAGVYEQFF
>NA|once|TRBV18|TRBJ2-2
TGTGCCAGCTCACCACCTGGGCTAATGGGGAACACCGGGGAGCTGTTTTTT
CASSPPGLMGNTGELFF
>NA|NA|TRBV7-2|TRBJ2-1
TGTGCCAGCGGGCGGGACTACAATGAGCAGTTCTTC
CASGRDYNEQFF
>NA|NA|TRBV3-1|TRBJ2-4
TGTGCCAGCAGCGCGGGAAAAAACATTCAGTACTTC
CASSAGKNIQYF
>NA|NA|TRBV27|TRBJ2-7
TGTGCCAGCAGTTTAACCAGCGGTGCTTTGGACGAGCAGTACTTC
CASSLTSGALDEQYF